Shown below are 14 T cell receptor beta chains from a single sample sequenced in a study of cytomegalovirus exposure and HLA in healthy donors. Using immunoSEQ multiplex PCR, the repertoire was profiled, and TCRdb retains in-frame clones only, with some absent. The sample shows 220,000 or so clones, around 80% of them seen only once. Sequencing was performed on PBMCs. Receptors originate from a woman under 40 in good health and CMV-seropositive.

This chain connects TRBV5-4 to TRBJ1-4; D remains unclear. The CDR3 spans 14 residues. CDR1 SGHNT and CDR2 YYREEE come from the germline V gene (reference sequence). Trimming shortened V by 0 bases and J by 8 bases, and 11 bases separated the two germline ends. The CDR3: CASSLGADREKLFF. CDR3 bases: TGTGCCAGCAGCTTGGGGGCAGATCGGGAAAAACTGTTTTTT.

This CDR3 is CASSLQVGKSDTQYF. The CDR3 region has the DNA TGTGCCAGCAGCTTACAGGTCGGGAAATCAGATACGCAGTATTTT. The chain couples TRBV7-8 to TRBJ2-3, with D perhaps TRBD2 (5 bases). The CDR3 totals 15 residues. The germline gives CDR1 SGHVS, CDR2 FQNEAQ. The ends were cut back, 2 bases at V and 4 bases at J, with 13 bases in the middle. Drawing the rest from reference TRBV7-8 and TRBJ2-3, the complete variable domain is GAGVSQSPRYKVAKRGQDVALRCDPISGHVSLFWYQQALGQGPEFLTYFQNEAQLDKSGLPSDRFFAERPEGSVSTLKIQRTQQEDSAVYLCASSLQVGKSDTQYFGPGTRLTVL.

The CDR3 DNA sequence: TGTGCCAGCAGCTTGGAGGGGCGGGCCACCTACGAGCAGTACTTC. Protein: CASSLEGRATYEQYF. The V gene is TRBV11-2, the J gene TRBJ2-7; weak D call: TRBD2 (6 bases). V gave up 3 bases and J gave up 2 bases, with 14 bases separating them. The germline CDR1 and CDR2 sequences are SGHAT and FQNNGV. The CDR3 has 15 amino acids. The full variable domain, completed using reference TRBV11-2 and TRBJ2-7, is EAGVAQSPRYKIIEKRQSVAFWCNPISGHATLYWYQQILGQGPKLLIQFQNNGVVDDSQLPKDRFSAERLKGVDSTLKIQPAKLEDSAVYLCASSLEGRATYEQYFGPGTRLTVT.

CDR3 sequence (DNA): TGTGCCAGCAGCTTAGAAGGGGCACGCAATCAGCCCCAGCATTTT. Translation: CASSLEGARNQPQHF. The V gene is TRBV9, the J gene TRBJ1-5, with a tentative D call TRBD1 (5 bases). The length of the CDR3 is 15 residues. In germline, CDR1 is SGDLS, CDR2 YYNGEE. V shed 4 bases and J shed 2 bases, with 13 bases lying between them.

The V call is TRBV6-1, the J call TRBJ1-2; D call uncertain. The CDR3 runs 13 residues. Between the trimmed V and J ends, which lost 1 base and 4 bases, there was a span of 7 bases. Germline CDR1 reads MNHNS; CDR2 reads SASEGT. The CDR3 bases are TGTGCCAGCAGTGAAGGAGTGCCCTATGGCTACACCTTC. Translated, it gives CASSEGVPYGYTF.

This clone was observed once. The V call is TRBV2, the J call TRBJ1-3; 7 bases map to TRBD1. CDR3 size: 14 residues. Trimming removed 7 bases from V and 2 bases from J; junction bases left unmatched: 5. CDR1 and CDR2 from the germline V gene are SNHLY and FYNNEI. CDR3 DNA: TGTGCCAGCAACCGAGACAGGGCTGGAAACACCATATATTTT. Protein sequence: CASNRDRAGNTIYF.

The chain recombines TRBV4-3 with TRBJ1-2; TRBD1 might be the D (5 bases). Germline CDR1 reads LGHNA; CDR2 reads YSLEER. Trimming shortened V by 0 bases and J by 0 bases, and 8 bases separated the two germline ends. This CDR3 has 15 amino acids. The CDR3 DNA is TGCGCCAGCAGCCAAGACTGGACAACTAACTATGGCTACACCTTC. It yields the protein CASSQDWTTNYGYTF.

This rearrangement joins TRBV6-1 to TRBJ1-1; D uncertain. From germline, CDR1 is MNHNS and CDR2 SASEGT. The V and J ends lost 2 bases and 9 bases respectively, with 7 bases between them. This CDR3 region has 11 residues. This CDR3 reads CASSELRKAFF. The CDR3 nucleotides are TGTGCCAGCAGTGAACTCAGAAAAGCTTTCTTT.

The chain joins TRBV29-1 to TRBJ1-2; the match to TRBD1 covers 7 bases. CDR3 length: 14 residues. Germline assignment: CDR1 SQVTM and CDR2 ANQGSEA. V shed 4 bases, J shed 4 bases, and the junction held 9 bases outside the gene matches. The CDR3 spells CSVVVTGLGYGYTF. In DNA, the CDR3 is TGCAGCGTTGTCGTGACAGGGCTAGGCTATGGCTACACCTTC.

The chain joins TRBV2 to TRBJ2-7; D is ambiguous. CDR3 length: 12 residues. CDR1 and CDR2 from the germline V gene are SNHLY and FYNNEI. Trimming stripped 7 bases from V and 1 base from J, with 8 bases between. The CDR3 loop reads CASIRASYEQYF. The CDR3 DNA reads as TGTGCCAGCATACGGGCTTCCTACGAGCAGTACTTC.

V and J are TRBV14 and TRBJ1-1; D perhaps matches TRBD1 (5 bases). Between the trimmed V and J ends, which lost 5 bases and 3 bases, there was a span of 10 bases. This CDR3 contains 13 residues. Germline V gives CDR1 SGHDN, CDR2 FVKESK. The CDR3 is CASSWTGDTEAFF. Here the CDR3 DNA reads TGTGCCAGCAGCTGGACGGGGGACACTGAAGCTTTCTTT.

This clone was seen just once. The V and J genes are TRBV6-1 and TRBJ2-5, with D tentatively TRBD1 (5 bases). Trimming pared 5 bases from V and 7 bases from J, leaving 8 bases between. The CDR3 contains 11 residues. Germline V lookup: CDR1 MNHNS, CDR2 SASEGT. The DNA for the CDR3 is TGTGCCAGCAGTCAGGGCCGGACCCAGTACTTC. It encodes CASSQGRTQYF.

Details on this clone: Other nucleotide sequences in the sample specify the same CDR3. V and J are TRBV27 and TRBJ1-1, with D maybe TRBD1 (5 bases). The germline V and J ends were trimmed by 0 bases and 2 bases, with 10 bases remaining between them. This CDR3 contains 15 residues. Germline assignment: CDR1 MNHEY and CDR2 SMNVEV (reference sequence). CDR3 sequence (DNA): TGTGCCAGCAGTTTATCTGGGACTGCAAACACTGAAGCTTTCTTT. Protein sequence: CASSLSGTANTEAFF.

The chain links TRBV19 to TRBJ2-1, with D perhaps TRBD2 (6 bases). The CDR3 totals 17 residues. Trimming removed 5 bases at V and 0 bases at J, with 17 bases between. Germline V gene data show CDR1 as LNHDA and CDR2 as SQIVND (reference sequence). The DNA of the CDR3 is TGTGCCAGTAGTGGGGCTAGGGACTCCCGCTCCTACAATGAGCAGTTCTTC. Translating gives CASSGARDSRSYNEQFF.